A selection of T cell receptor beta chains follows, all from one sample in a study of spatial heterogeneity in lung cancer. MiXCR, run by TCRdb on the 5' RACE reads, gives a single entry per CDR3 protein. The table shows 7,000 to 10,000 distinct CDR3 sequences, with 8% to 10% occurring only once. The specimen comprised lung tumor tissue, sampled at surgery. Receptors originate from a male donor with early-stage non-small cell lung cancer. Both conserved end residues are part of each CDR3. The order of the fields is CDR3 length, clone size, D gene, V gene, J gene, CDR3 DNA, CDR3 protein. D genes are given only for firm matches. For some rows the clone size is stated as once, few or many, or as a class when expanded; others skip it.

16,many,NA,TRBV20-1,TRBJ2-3,TGCAGTGCTAGAGATCCCCAGGAAGGGAGAACAGATACGCAGTATTTT,CSARDPQEGRTDTQYF
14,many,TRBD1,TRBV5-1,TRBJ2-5,TGCGCCAGCAGCCTCGGACAGGGCCAAGAGACCCAGTACTTC,CASSLGQGQETQYF
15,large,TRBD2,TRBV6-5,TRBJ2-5,TGTGCCAGCAGTTTGGGTAGCGGGACTCGAGAGACCCAGTACTTC,CASSLGSGTRETQYF
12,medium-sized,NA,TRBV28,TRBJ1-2,TGTGCCTGCGGAGACGGTTTAATTGGCTACACCTTC,CACGDGLIGYTF
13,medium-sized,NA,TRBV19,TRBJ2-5,TGTGCCAGTAGTATATCCCTACATGAGACCCAGTACTTC,CASSISLHETQYF
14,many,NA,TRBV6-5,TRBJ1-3,TGTGCCAGCAGTTACACAGGGTTAGGAAACACCATATATTTT,CASSYTGLGNTIYF
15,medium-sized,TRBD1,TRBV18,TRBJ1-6,TGTGCCAGCTCACAAGGGACAGGGGGAGTTTCACCCCTCCACTTT,CASSQGTGGVSPLHF
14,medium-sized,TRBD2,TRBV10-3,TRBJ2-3,TGTGCCATCAAGAGCGGGAGTAGCGCAGATACGCAGTATTTT,CAIKSGSSADTQYF
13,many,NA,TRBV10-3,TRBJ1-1,TGTGCCATCAGTGCCGGGAATCGGACTGAAGCTTTCTTT,CAISAGNRTEAFF
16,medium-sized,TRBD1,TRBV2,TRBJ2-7,TGTGCCAGCAGGGTCATAAGTTGGCAGGGGGACTACGAGCAGTACTTC,CASRVISWQGDYEQYF
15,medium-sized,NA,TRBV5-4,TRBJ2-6,TGTGCCAGCAGCTTTTTAGGACCTGGGGCCAACGTCCTGACTTTC,CASSFLGPGANVLTF
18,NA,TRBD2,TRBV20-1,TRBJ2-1,TGCAGTGCTAGACCGCCGCCAGGGTGGACTAGCTACCACAATGAGCAGTTCTTC,CSARPPPGWTSYHNEQFF
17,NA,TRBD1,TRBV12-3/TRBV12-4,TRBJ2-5,TGTGCCAGCAGTTTAGGGGACAGGGCTCGGTACCAAGAGACCCAGTACTTC,CASSLGDRARYQETQYF
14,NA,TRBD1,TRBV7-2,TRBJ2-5,TGTGCCAGCAGCTCGGGACAGACTCTTGCGGCCCAGTACTTC,CASSSGQTLAAQYF
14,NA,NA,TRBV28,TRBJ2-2,TGTGCCAGCAGCTCGGGACAGAACACCGGGGAGCTGTTTTTT,CASSSGQNTGELFF
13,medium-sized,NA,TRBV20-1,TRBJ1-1,TGCAGTGCTAGTAGACTCGGAGGGGCTGAAGCTTTCTTT,CSASRLGGAEAFF
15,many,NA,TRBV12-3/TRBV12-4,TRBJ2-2,TGTGCCAGCAGGTCCGGGACCTCGAACACCGGGGAGCTGTTTTTT,CASRSGTSNTGELFF
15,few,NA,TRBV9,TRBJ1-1,TGTGCCAGCAGCGTAGGCCTCGGCGTGAACACTGAAGCTTTCTTT,CASSVGLGVNTEAFF
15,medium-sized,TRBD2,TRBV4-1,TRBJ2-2,TGCGCCAGCAGCCAGGCGGGAGTAGGCACCGGGGAGCTGTTTTTT,CASSQAGVGTGELFF
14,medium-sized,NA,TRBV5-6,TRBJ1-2,TGTGCCAGCAGCTTGGGGCAGGCGAAATATGGCTACACCTTC,CASSLGQAKYGYTF
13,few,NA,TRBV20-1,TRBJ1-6,TGCAGTGCTACTGGATACTATGATATAGCCCTCCACTTT,CSATGYYDIALHF
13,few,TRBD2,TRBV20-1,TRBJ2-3,TGCAGTGCTGAGGTAGCGGGGTCAGATACGCAGTATTTT,CSAEVAGSDTQYF
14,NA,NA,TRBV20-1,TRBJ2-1,TGCAGTGCTAACAGGCCGCTCAGCTACAATGAGCAGTTCTTC,CSANRPLSYNEQFF
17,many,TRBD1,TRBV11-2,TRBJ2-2,TGTGCCAGCAGCTTAGGCGGACAGGGGGCGCGCACCGGGGAGCTGTTTTTT,CASSLGGQGARTGELFF
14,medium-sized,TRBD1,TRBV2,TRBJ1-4,TGTGCCAGCAGAGACAGGACAGGGAATGAAAAACTGTTTTTT,CASRDRTGNEKLFF
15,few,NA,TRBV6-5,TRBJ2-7,TGTGCCAGCAAACTCTCCGGGACGGGAACCTACGAGCAGTACTTC,CASKLSGTGTYEQYF
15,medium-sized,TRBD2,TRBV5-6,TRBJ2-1,TGTGCCAGCAGCTTGGGGACTAGCTTGTACAATGAGCAGTTCTTC,CASSLGTSLYNEQFF
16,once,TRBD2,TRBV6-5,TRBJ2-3,TGTGCCAGCAGTTACGCGGGGCTAGCGGGCACAGATACGCAGTATTTT,CASSYAGLAGTDTQYF
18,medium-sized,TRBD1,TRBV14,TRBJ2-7,TGTGCCAGCAGCCAAGGGCGGACAGGGAGCTCCACTTCCTACGAGCAGTACTTC,CASSQGRTGSSTSYEQYF
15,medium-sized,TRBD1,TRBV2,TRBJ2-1,TGTGCCAGCAGTCCTAATACGGACAGGGGGGCTGAGCAGTTCTTC,CASSPNTDRGAEQFF
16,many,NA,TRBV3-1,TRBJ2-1,TGTGCCAGCAGCCCCGCAGGGGGGGCCTCCTACAATGAGCAGTTCTTC,CASSPAGGASYNEQFF
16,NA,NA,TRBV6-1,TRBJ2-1,TGTGCCAGCAGTGAATCAGGGATTCGGGTCTACAATGAGCAGTTCTTC,CASSESGIRVYNEQFF
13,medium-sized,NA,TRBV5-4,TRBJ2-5,TGTGCCAGCAACCTCCCGGGCCGGGAGACCCAGTACTTC,CASNLPGRETQYF
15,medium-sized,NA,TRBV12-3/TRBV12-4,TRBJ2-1,TGTGCCAGCAGTTTAACCCCCGGAGGTCCTCCCGAGCAGTTCTTC,CASSLTPGGPPEQFF
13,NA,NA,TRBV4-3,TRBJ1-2,TGCGCCAGCAGCCACCCGGACAGCTATGGCTACACCTTC,CASSHPDSYGYTF
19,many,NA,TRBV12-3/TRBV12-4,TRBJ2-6,TGTGCCAGCGGACGGTCGCTGGCACAGGGAAGAACTGGGGCCAACGTCCTGACTTTC,CASGRSLAQGRTGANVLTF
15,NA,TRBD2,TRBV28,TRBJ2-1,TGTGCCAGCAGTTCCCTACTAGCGGGAGAGCGTGAGCAGTTCTTC,CASSSLLAGEREQFF
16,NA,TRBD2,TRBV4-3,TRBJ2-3,TGCGCCAGCAGCCAAGAAGTAGCGGGGTTGACAGATACGCAGTATTTT,CASSQEVAGLTDTQYF
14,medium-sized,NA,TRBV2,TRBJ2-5,TGTGCCAGCAGTGAAAGGGCAGGGGAAGAGACCCAGTACTTC,CASSERAGEETQYF
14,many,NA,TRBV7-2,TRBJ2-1,TGTGCCAGCAGCTTAGTTCGGGCGGGGAATGAGCAGTTCTTC,CASSLVRAGNEQFF
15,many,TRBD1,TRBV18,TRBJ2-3,TGTGCCAGCTCGCCTCTTGGACAGGGCGCAGATACGCAGTATTTT,CASSPLGQGADTQYF
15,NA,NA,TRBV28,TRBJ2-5,TGTGCCAGCACCCCCCCAGAGAGCGGTGTAGAGACCCAGTACTTC,CASTPPESGVETQYF
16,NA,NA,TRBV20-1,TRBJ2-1,TGCAGTGCTAGAGATTTCGGCGGGACCTCCTACAATGAGCAGTTCTTC,CSARDFGGTSYNEQFF
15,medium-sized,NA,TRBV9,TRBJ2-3,TGTGCCAGCAGCGTAAATAGGGCTCGCACAGATACGCAGTATTTT,CASSVNRARTDTQYF
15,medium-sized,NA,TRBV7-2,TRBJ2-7,TGTGCCAGCAGCTTAGATCCCTCGCCGAGCTACGAGCAGTACTTC,CASSLDPSPSYEQYF
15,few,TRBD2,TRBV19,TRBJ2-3,TGTGCCAGTTCCATAGCGGGGGACTACACAGATACGCAGTATTTT,CASSIAGDYTDTQYF
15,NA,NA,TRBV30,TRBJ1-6,TGTGCCTGGAGTGTACAGGGCTCCTATAATTCACCCCTCCACTTT,CAWSVQGSYNSPLHF
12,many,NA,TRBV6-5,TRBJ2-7,TGTGCCAGCAGCCACCGGACAAGCGAGCAGTACTTC,CASSHRTSEQYF
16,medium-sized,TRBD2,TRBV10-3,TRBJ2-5,TGTGCCATCAGCCCTCAGACTAGCGGGGGACAAGAGACCCAGTACTTC,CAISPQTSGGQETQYF
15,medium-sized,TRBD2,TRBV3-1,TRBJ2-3,TGTGCCAGCAGCTTAGGGACTAAGAGCACAGATACGCAGTATTTT,CASSLGTKSTDTQYF
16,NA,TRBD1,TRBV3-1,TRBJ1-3,TGTGCCAGCCGAGGGGGGACAGGGGTATCTGGAAACACCATATATTTT,CASRGGTGVSGNTIYF